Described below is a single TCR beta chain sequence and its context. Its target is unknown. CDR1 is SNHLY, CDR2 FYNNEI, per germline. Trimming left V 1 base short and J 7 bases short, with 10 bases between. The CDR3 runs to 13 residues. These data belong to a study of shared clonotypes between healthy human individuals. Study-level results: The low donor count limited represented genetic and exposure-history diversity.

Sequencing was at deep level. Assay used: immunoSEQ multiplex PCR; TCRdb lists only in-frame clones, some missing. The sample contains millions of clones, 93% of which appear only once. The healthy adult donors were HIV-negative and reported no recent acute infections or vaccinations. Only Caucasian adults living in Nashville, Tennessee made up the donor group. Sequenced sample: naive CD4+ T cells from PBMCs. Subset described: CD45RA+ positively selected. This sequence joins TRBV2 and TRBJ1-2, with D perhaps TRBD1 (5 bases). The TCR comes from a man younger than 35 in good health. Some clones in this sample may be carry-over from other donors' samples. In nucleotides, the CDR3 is TGTGCCAGCAGTGAAGTGCAGGGTCTTGGCTACACCTTC. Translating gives CASSEVQGLGYTF.